This entry is about one T cell receptor (beta chain). What it binds is unknown. Between the trimmed V and J ends, which lost 11 bases and 7 bases, there was a span of 17 bases. The CDR3 has 13 amino acids. Germline V gene lookup returns CDR1 SNHLY and CDR2 FYNNEI. TCRdb itself ran the reads through MiXCR, one entry per CDR3 protein. The sample carries roughly 500,000 distinct CDR3 sequences, 33% recorded once. This sample was included in a study of T cell repertoires in cytomegalovirus infection. The input for sequencing was cultured PBMCs, taken from culture after CMV antigen stimulation. This clonotype was obtained from a human donor in good health (CMV status not recorded). Some clones in this sample may be carry-over from other donors' samples. The rearrangement joins TRBV2 to TRBJ1-4; TRBD1 is a possible D gene (5 bases). Written as DNA, the CDR3 is TGTGCCGTCCAGGAGTCGACAGTTGAAAAACTGTTTTTT. Encoded protein: CAVQESTVEKLFF.